This TCR beta chain originates from a study of blood T cell repertoires in COVID-19. Germline V gives CDR1 MGHRA, CDR2 YSYEKL. V lost 0 bases to trimming and J lost 2 bases; unmatched junction nucleotides: 12. The CDR3 extends over 19 amino acids. TCRdb's copy holds only in-frame clones and misses some; the assay was immunoSEQ multiplex PCR. The sample includes approximately 230,000 clones, roughly 89% of them seen just once. The chain joins TRBV4-1 to TRBJ2-3; 9 bases line up with TRBD2. The TCR was taken from a man younger than 40 who had recovered from COVID-19. Sequencing was performed on peripheral blood. The CDR3 DNA is TGCGCCAGCAGCCAAGATTCCCTAGCGGGGACTTACTTCACAGATACGCAGTATTTT. Encoded protein: CASSQDSLAGTYFTDTQYF.